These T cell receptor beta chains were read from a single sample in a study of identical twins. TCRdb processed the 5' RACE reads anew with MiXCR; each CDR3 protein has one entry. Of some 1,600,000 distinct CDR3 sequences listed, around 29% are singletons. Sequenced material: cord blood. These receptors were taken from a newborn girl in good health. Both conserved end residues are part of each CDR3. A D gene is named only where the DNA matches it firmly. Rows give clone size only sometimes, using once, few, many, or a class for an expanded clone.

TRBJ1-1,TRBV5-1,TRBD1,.,CASSWTGVDEAFF,TGCGCCAGCAGCTGGACAGGGGTGGATGAAGCTTTCTTT
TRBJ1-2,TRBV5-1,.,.,CASSLQLVGSAGYGYTF,TGCGCCAGCAGCTTGCAACTAGTAGGGAGTGCCGGCTATGGCTACACCTTC
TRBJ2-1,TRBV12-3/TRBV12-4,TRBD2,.,CASSLAQSGLAGGVGQFF,TGTGCCAGCAGTTTAGCGCAGTCGGGACTAGCGGGAGGGGTTGGTCAGTTCTTC
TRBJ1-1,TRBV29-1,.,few,CSVVSRTEAFF,TGCAGCGTTGTCTCGAGAACTGAAGCTTTCTTT
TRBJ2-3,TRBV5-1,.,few,CASSLVQGGGDTQYF,TGCGCCAGCAGCTTGGTGCAGGGGGGAGGAGATACGCAGTATTTT
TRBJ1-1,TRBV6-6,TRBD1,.,CASSYTPTGGTEAFF,TGTGCCAGCAGTTACACTCCGACAGGGGGCACTGAAGCTTTCTTT
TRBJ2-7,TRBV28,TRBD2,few,CASSAGREYEQYF,TGTGCCAGCAGTGCAGGGAGGGAGTACGAGCAGTACTTC
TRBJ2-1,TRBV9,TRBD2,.,CASSLTSGLHNEQFF,TGTGCCAGTTCTCTGACTAGCGGGCTTCACAATGAGCAGTTCTTC
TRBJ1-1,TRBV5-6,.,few,CASSPGVGQILTEAFF,TGTGCCAGCAGCCCTGGAGTGGGCCAGATTCTCACTGAAGCTTTCTTT
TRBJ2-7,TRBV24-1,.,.,CATRGGTHKSYNEQYF,TGTGCCACCAGAGGAGGGACACATAAATCCTACAATGAGCAGTACTTC
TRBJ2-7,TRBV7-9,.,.,CASSLATGLHSYEQYF,TGTGCCAGCAGCTTAGCTACAGGACTCCACTCATACGAGCAGTACTTC
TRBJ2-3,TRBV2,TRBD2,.,CASSDWGRAPPTDTQYF,TGTGCCAGCAGTGATTGGGGGAGGGCTCCCCCCACAGATACGCAGTATTTT
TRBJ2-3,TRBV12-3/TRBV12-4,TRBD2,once,CASSGPWTSGSTDTQYF,TGTGCCAGCAGTGGGCCCTGGACTAGCGGTAGCACAGATACGCAGTATTTT
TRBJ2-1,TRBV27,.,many,CASSEQNEQFF,TGTGCCAGCAGTGAACAGAATGAGCAGTTCTTC
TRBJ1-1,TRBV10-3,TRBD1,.,CAISGGQGATEAFF,TGTGCCATCAGCGGGGGACAGGGGGCCACTGAAGCTTTCTTT
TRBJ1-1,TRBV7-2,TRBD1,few,CASSPYRGMNTEAFF,TGTGCCAGCAGCCCTTACAGGGGGATGAACACTGAAGCTTTCTTT
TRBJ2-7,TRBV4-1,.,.,CASSQDRELGYEQYF,TGCGCCAGCAGCCAAGATCGAGAGTTAGGCTACGAGCAGTACTTC
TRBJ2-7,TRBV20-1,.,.,CSARPRTNEQYF,TGCAGTGCTAGACCAAGGACGAATGAGCAGTACTTC
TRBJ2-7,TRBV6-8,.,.,CASSSPISSYNEQYF,TGTGCCAGCAGTTCGCCAATAAGCTCCTACAATGAGCAGTACTTC
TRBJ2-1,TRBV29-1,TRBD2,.,CSVPIAGGGSYNEQFF,TGCAGCGTCCCCATAGCGGGCGGGGGCTCCTACAATGAGCAGTTCTTC
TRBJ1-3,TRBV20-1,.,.,CSATSTNPGNTIYF,TGCAGTGCTACCTCGACCAACCCTGGAAACACCATATATTTT
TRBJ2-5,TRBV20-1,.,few,CSARVSGRIRNEQYF,TGCAGTGCTAGAGTCTCTGGGAGAATCCGAAATGAGCAGTACTTC
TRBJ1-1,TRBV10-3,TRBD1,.,CAISEYSGTAPEAFF,TGTGCCATCAGTGAATATTCCGGGACAGCCCCTGAAGCTTTCTTT
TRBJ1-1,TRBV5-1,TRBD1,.,CAISPLVRRDRGQSTEAFF,TGCGCCATCAGCCCACTAGTCCGACGGGACAGGGGACAGAGCACTGAAGCTTTCTTT
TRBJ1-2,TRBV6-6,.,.,CASSHSDTGLYGYTF,TGTGCCAGCAGCCACAGTGATACAGGGCTATATGGCTACACCTTC
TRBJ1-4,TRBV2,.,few,CASSEFRVLGEKLFF,TGTGCCAGCAGTGAGTTCCGGGTTTTGGGTGAAAAACTGTTTTTT
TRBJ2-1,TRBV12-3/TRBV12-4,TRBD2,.,CASSLIQLAGETYNEQFF,TGTGCCAGCAGTCTAATACAACTAGCGGGGGAAACCTACAATGAGCAGTTCTTC
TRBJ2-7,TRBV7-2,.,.,CASSPQVLGDEQYF,TGTGCCAGCAGCCCACAGGTCCTTGGAGACGAGCAGTACTTC
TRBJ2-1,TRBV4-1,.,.,CASSQDPSPPRGEQFF,TGCGCCAGCAGCCAAGATCCCAGTCCCCCCAGGGGTGAGCAGTTCTTC
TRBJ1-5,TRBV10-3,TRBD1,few,CATTGQENQPQHF,TGTGCCACAACAGGACAGGAGAATCAGCCCCAGCATTTT
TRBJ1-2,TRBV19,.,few,CASSITSGYTF,TGTGCCAGTAGTATAACGAGTGGCTACACCTTC
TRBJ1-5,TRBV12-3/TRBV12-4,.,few,CASSLSGAQPQHF,TGTGCCAGCAGTTTATCTGGGGCACAGCCCCAGCATTTT
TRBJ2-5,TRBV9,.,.,CASSVAGTPLYNEQYF,TGTGCCAGCAGCGTAGCCGGGACCCCCCTCTACAATGAGCAGTACTTC
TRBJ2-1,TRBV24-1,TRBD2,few,CATSDLGTTYNEQFF,TGTGCCACCAGTGATTTGGGGACTACCTACAATGAGCAGTTCTTC
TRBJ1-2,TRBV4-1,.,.,CASRLTGTPLGGYGYTF,TGCGCCAGCAGACTAACAGGGACCCCTTTGGGCGGCTATGGCTACACCTTC
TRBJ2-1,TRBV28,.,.,CASRDFLYNEQFF,TGTGCCAGTCGGGACTTCCTCTACAATGAGCAGTTCTTC
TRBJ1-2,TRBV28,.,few,CASSDLLGGYTF,TGTGCCAGCAGTGACCTCCTGGGGGGCTACACCTTC
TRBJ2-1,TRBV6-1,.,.,CASSEGLTRENNEQFF,TGTGCCAGCAGTGAAGGACTCACCCGGGAAAACAATGAGCAGTTCTTC
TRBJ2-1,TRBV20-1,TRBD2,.,CSARPLAGRNNEQFF,TGCAGTGCTAGGCCCTTAGCGGGAAGGAACAATGAGCAGTTCTTC
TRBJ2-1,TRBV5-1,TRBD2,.,CASIEREAGNEQFF,TGCGCCAGCATAGAGCGGGAGGCGGGCAATGAGCAGTTCTTC
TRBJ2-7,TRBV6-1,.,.,CASSDYLDRSYEQYF,TGTGCCAGCAGTGACTACCTGGACAGATCCTACGAGCAGTACTTC
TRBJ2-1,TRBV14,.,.,CASSQSGAVNEQFF,TGTGCCAGCAGCCAGTCGGGAGCCGTCAATGAGCAGTTCTTC
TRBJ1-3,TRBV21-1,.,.,CASSKRDGVVVTIYF,TGTGCCAGCAGCAAACGAGACGGCGTCGTGGTCACCATATATTTT
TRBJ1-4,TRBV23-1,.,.,CASSHLTNGEKLFF,TGCGCCAGCAGTCATCTGACAAATGGGGAAAAACTGTTTTTT
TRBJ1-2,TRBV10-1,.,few,CASSNTLYGYTF,TGCGCCAGCAGTAACACTCTTTATGGCTACACCTTC
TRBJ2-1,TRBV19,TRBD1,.,CASRGTGGADEQFF,TGTGCCAGTAGAGGGACAGGGGGGGCGGATGAGCAGTTCTTC
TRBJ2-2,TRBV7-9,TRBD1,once,CASSSLQGRNTGELFF,TGTGCCAGCAGCTCTTTACAGGGGAGGAACACCGGGGAGCTGTTTTTT
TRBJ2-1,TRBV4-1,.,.,CASSQVFSNEQFF,TGCGCCAGCAGCCAAGTCTTTTCGAATGAGCAGTTCTTC
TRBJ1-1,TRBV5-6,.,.,CASSHWGPVWGMNTEAFF,TGTGCCAGCAGCCACTGGGGGCCAGTCTGGGGCATGAACACTGAAGCTTTCTTT
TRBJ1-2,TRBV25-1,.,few,CASSESCTSPTKDYGYTF,TGTGCCAGCAGTGAAAGTTGTACCAGCCCCACGAAAGACTATGGCTACACCTTC
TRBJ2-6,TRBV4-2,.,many,CASSQQGTGANVLTF,TGTGCCAGCAGCCAACAGGGAACTGGGGCCAACGTCCTGACTTTC